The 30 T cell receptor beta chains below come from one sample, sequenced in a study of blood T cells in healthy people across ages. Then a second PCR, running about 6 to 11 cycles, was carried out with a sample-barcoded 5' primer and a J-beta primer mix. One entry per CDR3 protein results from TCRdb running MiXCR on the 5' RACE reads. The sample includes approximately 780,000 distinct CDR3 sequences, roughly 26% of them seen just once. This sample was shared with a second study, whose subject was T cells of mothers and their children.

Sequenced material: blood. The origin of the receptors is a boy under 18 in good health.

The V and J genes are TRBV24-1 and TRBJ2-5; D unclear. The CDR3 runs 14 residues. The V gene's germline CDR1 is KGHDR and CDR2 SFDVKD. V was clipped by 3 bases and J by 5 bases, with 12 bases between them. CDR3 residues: CATSDPSSSETQYF. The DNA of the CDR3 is TGTGCCACCAGTGATCCCTCTAGTTCCGAGACCCAGTACTTC.

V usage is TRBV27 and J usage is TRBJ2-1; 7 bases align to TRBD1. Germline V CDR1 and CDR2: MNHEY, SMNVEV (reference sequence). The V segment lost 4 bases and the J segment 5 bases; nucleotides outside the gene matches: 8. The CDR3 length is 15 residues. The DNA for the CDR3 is TGTGCCAGCAGTTCTTCCGGGACAGAGAACAATGAGCAGTTCTTC. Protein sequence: CASSSSGTENNEQFF.

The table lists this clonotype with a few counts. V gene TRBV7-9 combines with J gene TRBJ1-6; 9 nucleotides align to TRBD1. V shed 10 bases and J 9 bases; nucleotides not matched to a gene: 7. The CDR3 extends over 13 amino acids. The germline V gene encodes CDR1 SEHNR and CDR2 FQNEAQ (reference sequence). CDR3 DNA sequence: TGTGCCATTTCGGGACAGGGATCTTCACCCCTCCACTTT. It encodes CAISGQGSSPLHF.

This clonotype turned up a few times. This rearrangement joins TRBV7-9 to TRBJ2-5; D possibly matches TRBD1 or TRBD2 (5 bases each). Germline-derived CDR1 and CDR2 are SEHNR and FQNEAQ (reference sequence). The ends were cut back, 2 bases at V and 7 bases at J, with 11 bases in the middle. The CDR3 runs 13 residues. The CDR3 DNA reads TGTGCCAGCAGCTTAATCCGGGGCGGGACCCAGTACTTC. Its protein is CASSLIRGGTQYF. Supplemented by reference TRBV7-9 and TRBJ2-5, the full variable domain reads DTGVSQNPRHKITKRGQNVTFRCDPISEHNRLYWYRQTLGQGPEFLTYFQNEAQLEKSRLLSDRFSAERPKGSFSTLEIQRTEQGDSAMYLCASSLIRGGTQYFGPGTRLLVL.

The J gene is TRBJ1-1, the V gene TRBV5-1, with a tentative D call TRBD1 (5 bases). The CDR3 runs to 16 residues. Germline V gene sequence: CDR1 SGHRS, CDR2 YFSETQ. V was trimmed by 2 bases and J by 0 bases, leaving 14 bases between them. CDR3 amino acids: CASSFGRAPMNTEAFF. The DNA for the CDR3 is TGCGCCAGCAGCTTCGGCAGGGCGCCAATGAACACTGAAGCTTTCTTT.

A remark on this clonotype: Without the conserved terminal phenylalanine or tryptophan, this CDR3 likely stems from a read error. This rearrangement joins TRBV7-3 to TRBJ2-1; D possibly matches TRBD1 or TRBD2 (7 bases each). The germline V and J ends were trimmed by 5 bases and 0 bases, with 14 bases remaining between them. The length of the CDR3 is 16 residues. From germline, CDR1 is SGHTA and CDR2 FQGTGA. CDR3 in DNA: TGTGCCAGCAGCCGAGCGGGACAGAGCTCCTACAATGAGCAGTTCCTC. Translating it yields CASSRAGQSSYNEQFL.

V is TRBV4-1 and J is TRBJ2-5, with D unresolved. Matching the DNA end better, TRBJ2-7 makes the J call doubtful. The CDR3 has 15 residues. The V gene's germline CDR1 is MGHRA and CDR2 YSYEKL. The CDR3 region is CASSQSRQDPYEQYF. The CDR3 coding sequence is TGCGCCAGCAGCCAATCTCGGCAGGACCCCTACGAGCAGTACTTC.

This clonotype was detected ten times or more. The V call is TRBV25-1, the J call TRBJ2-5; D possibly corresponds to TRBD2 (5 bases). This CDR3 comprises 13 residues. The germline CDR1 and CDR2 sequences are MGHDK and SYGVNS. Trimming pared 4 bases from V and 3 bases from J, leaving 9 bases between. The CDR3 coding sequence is TGTGCCAGCAGTGTCGGGGTAGAAGAGACCCAGTACTTC. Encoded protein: CASSVGVEETQYF.

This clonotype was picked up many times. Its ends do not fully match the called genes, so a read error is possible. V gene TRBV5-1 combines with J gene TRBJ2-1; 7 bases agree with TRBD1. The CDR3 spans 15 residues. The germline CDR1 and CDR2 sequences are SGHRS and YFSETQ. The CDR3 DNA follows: TGTGCCAGCAGCCTAGGGCAGGGGGTCTACAATGAGCAGTTCTTC. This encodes CASSLGQGVYNEQFF. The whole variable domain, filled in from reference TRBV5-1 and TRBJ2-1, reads KAGVTQTPRYLIKTRGQQVTLSCSPISGHRSVSWYQQTPGQGLQFLFEYFSETQRNKGNFPGRFSGRQFSNSRSEMNVSTLELGDSALYLCASSLGQGVYNEQFFGPGTRLTVL.

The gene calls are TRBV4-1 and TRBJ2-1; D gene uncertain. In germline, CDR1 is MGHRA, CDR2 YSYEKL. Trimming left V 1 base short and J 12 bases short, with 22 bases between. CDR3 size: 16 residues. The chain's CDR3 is CASSQVLHRNLSRQFF. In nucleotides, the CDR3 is TGCGCCAGCAGCCAAGTACTTCACCGAAACCTGTCTAGGCAGTTCTTC.

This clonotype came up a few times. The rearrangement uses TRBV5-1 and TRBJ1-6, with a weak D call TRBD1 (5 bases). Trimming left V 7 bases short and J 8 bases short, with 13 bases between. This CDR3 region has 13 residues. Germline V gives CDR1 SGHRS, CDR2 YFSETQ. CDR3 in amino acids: CASGSRVDSPLHF. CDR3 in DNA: TGCGCCAGCGGATCCAGGGTAGATTCACCCCTCCACTTT.

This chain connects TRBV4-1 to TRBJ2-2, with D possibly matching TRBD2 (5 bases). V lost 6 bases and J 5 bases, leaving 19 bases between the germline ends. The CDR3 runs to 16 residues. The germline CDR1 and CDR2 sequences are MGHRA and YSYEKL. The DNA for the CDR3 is TGCGCCAGCAGGCACATCGCCTCCCCGGGAACCGGGGAGCTGTTTTTT. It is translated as CASRHIASPGTGELFF.

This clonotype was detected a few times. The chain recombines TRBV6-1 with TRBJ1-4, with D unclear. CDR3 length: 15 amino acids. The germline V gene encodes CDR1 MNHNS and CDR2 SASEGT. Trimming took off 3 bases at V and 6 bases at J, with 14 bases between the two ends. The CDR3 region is CASSESVRGHEKLFF. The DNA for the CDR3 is TGTGCCAGCAGTGAGTCGGTCCGAGGACATGAAAAACTGTTTTTT.

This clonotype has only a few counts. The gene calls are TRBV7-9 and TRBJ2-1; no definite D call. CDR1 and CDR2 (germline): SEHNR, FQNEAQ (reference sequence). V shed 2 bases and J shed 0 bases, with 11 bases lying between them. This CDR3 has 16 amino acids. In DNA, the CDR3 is TGTGCCAGCAGCTTATCGCTGGTCCGCTCCTACAATGAGCAGTTCTTC. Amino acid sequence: CASSLSLVRSYNEQFF.

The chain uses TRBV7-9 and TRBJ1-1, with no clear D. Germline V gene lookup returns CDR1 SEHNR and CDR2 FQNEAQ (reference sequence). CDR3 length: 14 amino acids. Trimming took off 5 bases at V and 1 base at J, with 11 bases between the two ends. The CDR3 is CASSAPDWNTEAFF. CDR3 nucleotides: TGTGCCAGCAGCGCCCCGGATTGGAACACTGAAGCTTTCTTT.

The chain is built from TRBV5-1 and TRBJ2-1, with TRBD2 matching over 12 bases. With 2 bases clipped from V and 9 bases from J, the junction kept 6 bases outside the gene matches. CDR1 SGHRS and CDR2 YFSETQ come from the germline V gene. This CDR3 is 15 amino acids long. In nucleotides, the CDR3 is TGCGCCAGCAGCTTCCCTCGACTAGCGGGGGTTGAGCAGTTCTTC. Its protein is CASSFPRLAGVEQFF.

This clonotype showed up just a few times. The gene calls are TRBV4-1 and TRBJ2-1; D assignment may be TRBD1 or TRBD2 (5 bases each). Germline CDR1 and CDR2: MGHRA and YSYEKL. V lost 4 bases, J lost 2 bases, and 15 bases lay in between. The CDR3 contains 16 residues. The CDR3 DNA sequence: TGCGCCAGCAGCCGGGACCCTGGATCCACCTACAATGAGCAGTTCTTC. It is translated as CASSRDPGSTYNEQFF.

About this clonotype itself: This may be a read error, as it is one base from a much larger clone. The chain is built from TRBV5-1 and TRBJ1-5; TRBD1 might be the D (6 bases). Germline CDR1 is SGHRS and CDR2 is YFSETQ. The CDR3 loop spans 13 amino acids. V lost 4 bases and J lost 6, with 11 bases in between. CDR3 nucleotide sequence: TGCGCCAGCAGCGACACAGGGAGTCAGCCCCAGCATTTT. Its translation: CASSDTGSQPQHF.

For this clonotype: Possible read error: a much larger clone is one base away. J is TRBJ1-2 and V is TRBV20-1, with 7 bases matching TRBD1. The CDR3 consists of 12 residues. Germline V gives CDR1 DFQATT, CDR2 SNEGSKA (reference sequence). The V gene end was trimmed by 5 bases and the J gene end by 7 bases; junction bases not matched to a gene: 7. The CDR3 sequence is CSAPGQLCGYTF. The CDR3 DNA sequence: TGCAGTGCTCCGGGACAGCTTTGTGGCTACACCTTC.

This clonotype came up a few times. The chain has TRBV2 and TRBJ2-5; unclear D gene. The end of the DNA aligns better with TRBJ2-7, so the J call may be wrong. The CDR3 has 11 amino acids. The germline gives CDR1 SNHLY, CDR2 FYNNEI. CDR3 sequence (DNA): TGTGCCAGCACCCAAAACTACGAGCAGTACTTC. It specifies CASTQNYEQYF.

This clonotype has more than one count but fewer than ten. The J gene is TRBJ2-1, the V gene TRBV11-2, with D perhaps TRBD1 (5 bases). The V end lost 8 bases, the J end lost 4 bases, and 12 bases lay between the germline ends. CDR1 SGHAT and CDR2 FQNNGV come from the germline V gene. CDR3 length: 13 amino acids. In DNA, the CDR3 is TGTGCCAGCCTACGGCAGGGATACAATGAGCAGTTCTTC. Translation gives CASLRQGYNEQFF.

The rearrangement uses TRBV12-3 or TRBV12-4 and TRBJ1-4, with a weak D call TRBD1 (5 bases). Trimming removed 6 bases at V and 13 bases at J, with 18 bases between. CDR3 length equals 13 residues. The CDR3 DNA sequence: TGTGCCAGCAGCCCCGGGGGGGGAAGTGGACTGTTTTTT. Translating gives CASSPGGGSGLFF.

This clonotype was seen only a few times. The CDR3 nucleotides are TGCGCCAGCAGCTTGGCCGGCAGAGGAGGTGGCTACACCTTC. This sequence encodes CASSLAGRGGGYTF. The genes are TRBV5-1 and TRBJ1-2; D uncertain. The length of the CDR3 is 14 residues. Looked up from germline, CDR1 is SGHRS and CDR2 is YFSETQ. Trimming left V 0 bases short and J 7 bases short, with 13 bases between.

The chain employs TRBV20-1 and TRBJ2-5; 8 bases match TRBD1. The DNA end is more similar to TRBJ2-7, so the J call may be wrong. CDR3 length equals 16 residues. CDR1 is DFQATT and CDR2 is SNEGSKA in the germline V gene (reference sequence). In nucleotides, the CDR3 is TGCAGTGCTAGAGATGGAGACAGGGGAATCTCCTACGAGCAGTACTTC. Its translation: CSARDGDRGISYEQYF.

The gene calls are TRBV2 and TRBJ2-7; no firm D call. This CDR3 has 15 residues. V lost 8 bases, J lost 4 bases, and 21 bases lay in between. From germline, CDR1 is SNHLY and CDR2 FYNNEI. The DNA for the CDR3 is TGTGCCAGCCGCCTGAGGTCCCTCCTAAATTACGAGCAGTACTTC. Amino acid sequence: CASRLRSLLNYEQYF.

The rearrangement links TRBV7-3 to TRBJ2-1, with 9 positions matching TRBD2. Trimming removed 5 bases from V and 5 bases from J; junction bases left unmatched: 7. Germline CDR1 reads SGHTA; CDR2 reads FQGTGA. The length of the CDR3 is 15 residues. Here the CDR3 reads CASSISGGPNNEQFF. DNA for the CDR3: TGTGCCAGCAGCATAAGCGGGGGGCCTAACAATGAGCAGTTCTTC.

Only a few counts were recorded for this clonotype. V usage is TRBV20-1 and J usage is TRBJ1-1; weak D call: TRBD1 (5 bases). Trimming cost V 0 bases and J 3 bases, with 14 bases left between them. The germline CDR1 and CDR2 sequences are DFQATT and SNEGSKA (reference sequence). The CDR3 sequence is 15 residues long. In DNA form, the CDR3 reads TGCAGTGCTAGAGATGAGGGGCCGGGTCACACTGAAGCTTTCTTT. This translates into CSARDEGPGHTEAFF.

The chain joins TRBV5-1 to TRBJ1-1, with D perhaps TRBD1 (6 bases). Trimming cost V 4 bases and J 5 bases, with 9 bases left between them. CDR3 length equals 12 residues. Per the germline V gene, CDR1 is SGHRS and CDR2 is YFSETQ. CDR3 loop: CASSATGTEAFF. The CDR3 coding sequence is TGCGCCAGCAGCGCTACAGGGACTGAAGCTTTCTTT.

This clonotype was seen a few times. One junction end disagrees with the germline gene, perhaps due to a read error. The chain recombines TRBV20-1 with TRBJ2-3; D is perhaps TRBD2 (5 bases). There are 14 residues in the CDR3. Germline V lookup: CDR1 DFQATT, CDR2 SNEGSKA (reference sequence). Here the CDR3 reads CSARDPGMADTQYF. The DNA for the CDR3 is TGCAGTGCTAGAGATCCGGGAATGGCAGATACGCAATATTTT.

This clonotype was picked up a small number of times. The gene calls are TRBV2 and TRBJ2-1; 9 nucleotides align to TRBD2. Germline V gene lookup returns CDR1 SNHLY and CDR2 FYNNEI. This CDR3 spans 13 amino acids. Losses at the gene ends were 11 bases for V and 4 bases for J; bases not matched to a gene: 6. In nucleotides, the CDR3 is TGTGCCGGTGGGCGGGGGGGTTACAATGAGCAGTTCTTC. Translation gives CAGGRGGYNEQFF.